These 23 T cell receptor beta chains originate from one sample sequenced in a study of cytomegalovirus exposure and HLA in healthy donors. Measured with immunoSEQ multiplex PCR; TCRdb has only the in-frame clones, and not every one. The data contain almost 75,000 clones, roughly 80% of them singletons. Source material: PBMCs. These receptors originate from a man aged 30-40 years in good health and CMV-seronegative.

The chain recombines TRBV4-3 with TRBJ1-2; maybe TRBD1 (6 bases). Germline V CDR1 and CDR2: LGHNA, YSLEER. The CDR3 has 15 amino acids. The V end was cut by 2 bases, the J end by 8 bases, with 18 bases between. The DNA of the CDR3 is TGCGCCAGCAGCCAAATCCCCTGGGGGCACACCGGCTACACCTTC. Translation gives CASSQIPWGHTGYTF.

The chain has TRBV7-2 and TRBJ1-1; D unclear. Germline V gene data show CDR1 as SGHTA and CDR2 as FQGNSA. This CDR3 contains 14 residues. Trimming stripped 1 base from V and 3 bases from J, with 9 bases between. The CDR3 sequence: CASSLVSGDTEAFF. The CDR3 DNA follows: TGTGCCAGCAGCTTAGTTAGCGGGGACACTGAAGCTTTCTTT.

This chain links TRBV6-5 with TRBJ1-3; no reliable D call. CDR3 length equals 15 residues. From germline, CDR1 is MNHEY and CDR2 SVGAGI. V shed 3 bases and J shed 7 bases, with 16 bases lying between them. As DNA, the CDR3 is TGTGCCAGCAGTTATTCTATAATTCCTGTGAACACCATATATTTT. This codes for CASSYSIIPVNTIYF.

This chain uses TRBV15 with TRBJ1-4; D unresolved. The CDR3 spans 17 residues. Trimming took off 5 bases at V and 0 bases at J, with 16 bases between the two ends. CDR1 and CDR2 (germline): LNHNV, YYDKDF (reference sequence). This CDR3 reads CATSWRATAATNEKLFF. Here the CDR3 DNA reads TGTGCCACCAGCTGGAGGGCCACAGCCGCAACTAATGAAAAACTGTTTTTT.

V and J are TRBV5-4 and TRBJ1-2; weak D call: TRBD1 (5 bases). This CDR3 contains 14 residues. Per the germline V gene, CDR1 is SGHNT and CDR2 is YYREEE (reference sequence). The V end was cut by 0 bases, the J end by 1 base, with 7 bases between. In nucleotides, the CDR3 is TGTGCCAGCAGCTTGGCCGGGGGTAACTATGGCTACACCTTC. This gives the protein CASSLAGGNYGYTF.

This clone was seen more than once but under ten times. The CDR3 sequence: CASSLQRLAGGGTDTQYF. Written as DNA, the CDR3 is TGTGCCAGCAGTTTGCAAAGACTAGCGGGAGGTGGGACAGATACGCAGTATTTT. The chain links TRBV27 to TRBJ2-3; TRBD2 matches at 13 bases. Germline CDR1 MNHEY, CDR2 SMNVEV (reference sequence). This CDR3 contains 18 residues. The trim removed 3 bases at V and 3 bases at J, leaving 9 bases unmatched.

This chain connects TRBV6-1 to TRBJ2-7; a possible D gene is TRBD2 (5 bases). Germline V gene data show CDR1 as MNHNS and CDR2 as SASEGT. The length of the CDR3 is 13 residues. The germline V and J ends were trimmed by 5 bases and 6 bases, with 14 bases remaining between them. The CDR3 reads CASSLFSGGEQYV. CDR3 bases: TGTGCCAGCAGTCTTTTCAGCGGAGGCGAGCAGTACGTC.

CDR3 sequence (DNA): TGTGCCAGCAGCTTAGTTCTCCAGGGGCGACTGTTTTTT. It translates to CASSLVLQGRLFF. This chain joins TRBV7-9 and TRBJ1-4, with D maybe TRBD1 (6 bases). Trimming pared 1 base from V and 13 bases from J, leaving 13 bases between. Per the germline V gene, CDR1 is SEHNR and CDR2 is FQNEAQ (reference sequence). The CDR3 covers 13 residues.

The chain couples TRBV6-4 to TRBJ2-2; unclear D gene. Trimming removed 0 bases at V and 0 bases at J, with 8 bases between. Germline V gene lookup returns CDR1 MRHNA and CDR2 SNTAGT. The CDR3 is 16 amino acids. This chain's CDR3 is CASSDSRNANTGELFF. As DNA, the CDR3 is TGTGCCAGCAGTGACTCTAGAAATGCGAACACCGGGGAGCTGTTTTTT.

This clone was seen a few times. This chain connects TRBV11-3 to TRBJ2-7, with TRBD1 identical over 10 bases. The CDR3 extends over 13 amino acids. Germline V CDR1 and CDR2: SGHNT, YENEEA. Trimming took 4 bases from V and 6 from J; bases not matched to a gene: 3. The CDR3 sequence is CASSSRDRGEQYF. The CDR3 DNA is TGTGCCAGCAGCTCACGGGACAGGGGCGAGCAGTACTTC.

This chain connects TRBV4-1 to TRBJ1-5; D is unclear. The CDR3 loop spans 13 amino acids. CDR1 and CDR2 (germline): MGHRA, YSYEKL. Trimming cost V 0 bases and J 9 bases, with 9 bases left between them. The CDR3 nucleotides are TGCGCCAGCAGCCAAGATGAGGGTCTGCCCCAGCATTTT. It yields the protein CASSQDEGLPQHF.

J is TRBJ2-7 and V is TRBV5-1; TRBD1 aligns across 7 bases. The J segment lost 0 bases and the V segment lost 1 base, leaving 1 base of the junction unmatched. CDR3 length: 14 residues. Germline V gives CDR1 SGHRS, CDR2 YFSETQ. The CDR3 bases are TGCGCCAGCAGCTTGCCAGGGGGCTCCTACGAGCAGTACTTC. Its protein is CASSLPGGSYEQYF.

The chain employs TRBV4-3 and TRBJ2-3; D possibly corresponds to TRBD1 (5 bases). V gave up 1 base and J gave up 1 base, with 12 bases separating them. Germline-derived CDR1 and CDR2 are LGHNA and YSLEER. This CDR3 has 16 residues. Here the CDR3 reads CASSQVGPLGTDTQYF. The CDR3 DNA reads as TGCGCCAGCAGCCAAGTGGGGCCACTGGGCACAGATACGCAGTATTTT.

The chain joins TRBV29-1 to TRBJ2-4; TRBD2 aligns across 14 bases. V shed 4 bases, J shed 8 bases, and the junction held 7 bases outside the gene matches. The CDR3 sequence is 15 residues long. Germline V gene sequence: CDR1 SQVTM, CDR2 ANQGSEA. The DNA of the CDR3 is TGCAGCGTTGCTTTGGGGACTAGCGGGAGTGACATTCAGTACTTC. This sequence encodes CSVALGTSGSDIQYF.

This chain links TRBV30 with TRBJ1-1; 7 bases are shared with TRBD1. CDR3 size: 13 residues. V was pared by 0 bases and J by 5 bases, with 3 bases of the junction left unmatched. Germline CDR1 GTSNPN, CDR2 SVGIG (reference sequence). The CDR3 DNA reads as TGTGCCTGGAGTGTTGACAGGGTAACTGAAGCTTTCTTT. Its translation is CAWSVDRVTEAFF. The entire variable domain, with the rest obtained from reference TRBV30 and TRBJ1-1, is as follows: SQTIHQWPATLVQPVGSPLSLECTVEGTSNPNLYWYRQAAGRGLQLLFYSVGIGQISSEVPQNLSASRPQDRQFILSSKKLLLSDSGFYLCAWSVDRVTEAFFGQGTRLTVV.

This sequence joins TRBV28 and TRBJ1-2; D is undetermined. The V gene's germline CDR1 is MDHEN and CDR2 SYDVKM. The CDR3 is 12 residues long. Trimming stripped 2 bases from V and 3 bases from J, with 4 bases between. CDR3 sequence (DNA): TGTGCCAGCAGTTTAGAGCACTATGGCTACACCTTC. Encoded protein: CASSLEHYGYTF.

The J gene is TRBJ1-5, the V gene TRBV13; 7 bases line up with TRBD1. Germline CDR1 and CDR2: PRHDT and FYEKMQ (reference sequence). The CDR3 has 15 amino acids. Trimming took 2 bases from V and 4 from J; bases not matched to a gene: 5. The CDR3 nucleotides are TGTGCCAGCAGCTTACGTAGGGGGCTAAATCAGCCCCAGCATTTT. This codes for CASSLRRGLNQPQHF.

The gene calls are TRBV25-1 and TRBJ1-1; 9 bases align to TRBD1. This CDR3 comprises 11 residues. Germline V lookup: CDR1 MGHDK, CDR2 SYGVNS. The ends lost 9 bases at V and 7 bases at J; junction bases unmatched: 3. The CDR3 is CASGQGFEAFF. DNA for the CDR3: TGTGCCAGTGGACAGGGGTTTGAAGCTTTCTTT.

The chain joins TRBV11-2 to TRBJ1-1; TRBD1 aligns across 7 bases. Germline V gives CDR1 SGHAT, CDR2 FQNNGV. Trimming removed 0 bases from V and 4 bases from J; junction bases left unmatched: 8. This CDR3 comprises 16 residues. The CDR3 bases are TGTGCCAGCAGCTTAGATGGCAGGGGGTATATCACTGAAGCTTTCTTT. Residues: CASSLDGRGYITEAFF.

CDR3 sequence reads: CASRILGQGAAGELFF. The CDR3 DNA follows: TGTGCCAGTAGAATCCTGGGACAGGGGGCTGCCGGGGAGCTGTTTTTT. The rearrangement uses TRBV19 and TRBJ2-2, with 12 positions matching TRBD1. With 6 bases clipped from V and 6 bases from J, the junction kept 8 bases outside the gene matches. Germline V gives CDR1 LNHDA, CDR2 SQIVND (reference sequence). The CDR3 spans 16 residues.

The chain recombines TRBV11-3 with TRBJ2-3, with D unclear. With 5 bases removed from V and 0 bases from J, the gap between germline ends came to 6 bases. Germline CDR1 reads SGHNT; CDR2 reads YENEEA. This CDR3 contains 13 residues. As DNA, the CDR3 is TGTGCCAGCAGCCAGATGAGCACAGATACGCAGTATTTT. Translation gives CASSQMSTDTQYF.

This sequence joins TRBV5-1 and TRBJ2-2; 10 nucleotides align to TRBD1. Germline-derived CDR1 and CDR2 are SGHRS and YFSETQ. Unmatched junction bases numbered 8, after V lost 6 bases and J lost 0 bases. CDR3 length: 17 amino acids. Written as DNA, the CDR3 is TGCGCCAGCAACTTCGCCGGGACAGGGGCGAACACCGGGGAGCTGTTTTTT. Encoded protein: CASNFAGTGANTGELFF.

The genes are TRBV9 and TRBJ1-2; no definite D call. This CDR3 region has 14 residues. The ends were cut back, 0 bases at V and 6 bases at J, with 12 bases in the middle. The germline CDR1 and CDR2 sequences are SGDLS and YYNGEE. The CDR3 sequence is CASSVAPTGDGYTF. Written as DNA, the CDR3 is TGTGCCAGCAGCGTAGCGCCGACCGGGGATGGCTACACCTTC.